This is a list of T cell receptor beta chains from one sample in a study of T cells in Graves' hyperthyroidism and ophthalmopathy. TCRdb used MiXCR to reprocess the multiplex PCR reads, holding one entry per CDR3 protein. The sample has 550,000 to 700,000 distinct CDR3 sequences; about half are singletons. Sequences were obtained from peripheral blood or thyroid tissue (not recorded which). Source of these receptors: an adult woman with Graves' disease, either hyperthyroidism or ophthalmopathy (not recorded which). Both conserved end residues are part of each CDR3. Each record gives: V gene, J gene, CDR3 protein.

v_call: TRBV7-3
j_call: TRBJ2-5
cdr3_aa: CASSYGQQETQYF

v_call: TRBV14
j_call: TRBJ1-2
cdr3_aa: CASSQDLTGGGYGYTF

v_call: TRBV7-9
j_call: TRBJ2-5
cdr3_aa: CASSQANQETQYF

v_call: TRBV20-1
j_call: TRBJ1-5
cdr3_aa: CSARTVNGNQPQHF

v_call: TRBV5-4
j_call: TRBJ1-2
cdr3_aa: CASSLAGSIISGYTF

v_call: TRBV5-1
j_call: TRBJ2-2
cdr3_aa: CASSLARGPVGELFF

v_call: TRBV19
j_call: TRBJ1-2
cdr3_aa: CASSIRHGGALGYTF

v_call: TRBV29-1
j_call: TRBJ1-1
cdr3_aa: CSVEAGTANTEAFF

v_call: TRBV5-1
j_call: TRBJ2-7
cdr3_aa: CASSLGEYEQYF

v_call: TRBV7-3
j_call: TRBJ2-2
cdr3_aa: CASSQTGAVVEAGELFF

v_call: TRBV10-3
j_call: TRBJ1-2
cdr3_aa: CASLLDSNFNHGYTF

v_call: TRBV18
j_call: TRBJ2-5
cdr3_aa: CASSPSKGPGGRETQYF

v_call: TRBV7-3
j_call: TRBJ1-1
cdr3_aa: CASRRDGNYGELAFF

v_call: TRBV28
j_call: TRBJ2-7
cdr3_aa: CASSGTLKEQYF

v_call: TRBV20-1
j_call: TRBJ2-2
cdr3_aa: CSALGSYTGELFF

v_call: TRBV6-5
j_call: TRBJ1-6
cdr3_aa: CASGRGKSSPLHF